The entry that follows covers one TCR beta chain sequence. What it binds is not known. The entry originates in a study of human T cells and chemical hapten exposure. About the study: Sensitization involved placing 2% DPC onto an approximately 2 cm by approximately 2 cm region of upper inner arm skin.

TCRdb used MiXCR to reprocess the RACE reads, holding one entry per CDR3 protein. The sample lists about 100,000 distinct CDR3 sequences, approximately 10% occurring once. The V and J ends lost 5 bases and 4 bases respectively, with 14 bases between them. CDR1 is SQVTM, CDR2 ANQGSEA, per germline. The CDR3 consists of 13 residues. Specified time point: patch test 2, 6 weeks after DPC sensitization. This sample's treatment: therapeutic diphenylcyclopropenone sensitization with weekly scalp DPC. Donation of samples came from alopecia patients who were 18 to 70 years old and suitable for DPC. General study findings and limits: Every donor had alopecia, and their immune response may therefore differ from healthy people's. Among TCRs, those above 1 in 1000 frequency were unaffected by DPC sensitization.

The sample here was whole blood, taken in connection with sensitization to the hapten diphenylcyclopropenone (DPC). The chain recombines TRBV29-1 with TRBJ1-1; D is perhaps TRBD1 (5 bases). The receptor was isolated from a woman between 35 and 50 years old with alopecia areata. Some clones in this sample may be carry-over from other donors' samples. The CDR3 bases are TGCAGCGTTCTTACTGGAGGGGCCACTGAAGCTTTCTTT. Encoded protein: CSVLTGGATEAFF.